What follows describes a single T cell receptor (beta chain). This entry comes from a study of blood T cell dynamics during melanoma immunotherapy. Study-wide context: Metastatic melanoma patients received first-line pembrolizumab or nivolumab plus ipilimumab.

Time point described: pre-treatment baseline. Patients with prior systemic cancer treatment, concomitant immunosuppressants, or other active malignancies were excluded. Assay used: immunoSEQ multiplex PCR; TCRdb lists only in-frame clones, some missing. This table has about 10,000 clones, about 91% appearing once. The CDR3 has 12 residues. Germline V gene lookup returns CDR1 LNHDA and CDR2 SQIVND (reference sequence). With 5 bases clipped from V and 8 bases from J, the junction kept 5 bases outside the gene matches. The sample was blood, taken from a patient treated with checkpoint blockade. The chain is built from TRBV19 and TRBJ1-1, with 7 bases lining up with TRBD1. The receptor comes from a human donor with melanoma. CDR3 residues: CASSLSGGEAFF. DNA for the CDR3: TGTGCCAGTAGTCTGTCAGGGGGGGAAGCTTTCTTT.